These 21 T cell receptor beta chains originate from one sample sequenced in a study of blood T cell repertoires in COVID-19. Clones were sequenced by immunoSEQ multiplex PCR, and TCRdb holds only the in-frame ones, with some missing. The sample holds tens of thousands of clones; around 87% are singletons and the top ten take about 3%. Source material: peripheral blood. The receptors derive from a man aged 50 to 59 with active COVID-19.

The J gene is TRBJ1-1, the V gene TRBV15; TRBD1 matches 9 bases. From germline, CDR1 is LNHNV and CDR2 YYDKDF (reference sequence). V was pared by 0 bases and J by 5 bases, with 16 bases of the junction left unmatched. This CDR3 spans 19 amino acids. The DNA of the CDR3 is TGTGCCACCAGCAGAGATCCCGTAAGAAAACAGGGGGCATGGACTGAAGCTTTCTTT. As protein: CATSRDPVRKQGAWTEAFF.

The chain uses TRBV11-3 and TRBJ2-3, with 10 bases identical to TRBD2. This CDR3 is 15 amino acids long. V lost 4 bases, J lost 5 bases, and 6 bases stayed unmatched. Germline V gene data show CDR1 as SGHNT and CDR2 as YENEEA. The DNA of the CDR3 is TGTGCCAGCAGCTCAGCGGGGGGGCGAGTAGATACGCAGTATTTT. Translation gives CASSSAGGRVDTQYF. The entire variable domain, with the rest obtained from reference TRBV11-3 and TRBJ2-3, is as follows: EAGVVQSPRYKIIEKKQPVAFWCNPISGHNTLYWYLQNLGQGPELLIRYENEEAVDDSQLPKDRFSAERLKGVDSTLKIQPAELGDSAVYLCASSSAGGRVDTQYFGPGTRLTVL.

The chain recombines TRBV27 with TRBJ2-5; 10 bases align to TRBD1. This CDR3 contains 15 residues. In germline, CDR1 is MNHEY, CDR2 SMNVEV (reference sequence). V gave up 6 bases and J gave up 4 bases; unmatched junction bases: 8. The CDR3 reads CASSLRQGAAETQYF. CDR3 in DNA: TGTGCCAGCAGCCTACGACAGGGGGCCGCAGAGACCCAGTACTTC.

The chain employs TRBV3-1 (or the pseudogene TRBV3-2) and TRBJ2-7; D may be TRBD1 (6 bases). Trimming took 4 bases from V and 1 from J, leaving 11 bases between them. Looked up from germline, CDR1 is LGHDT and CDR2 is YNNKEL (reference sequence). This CDR3 is built from 14 residues. The CDR3 DNA reads TGTGCCAGCAGCCGAGACAGGAATTCCTACGAGCAGTACTTC. Protein sequence: CASSRDRNSYEQYF.

The CDR3: CASSQDQTRGLAGGGAEQFF. DNA of the CDR3: TGTGCCAGCAGCCAAGACCAAACCAGGGGACTAGCGGGGGGAGGGGCCGAGCAGTTCTTC. The chain has TRBV3-1 (or the pseudogene TRBV3-2) and TRBJ2-1, with 15 nucleotides matching TRBD2. The germline gives CDR1 LGHDT, CDR2 YNNKEL (reference sequence). The CDR3 totals 20 residues. Trimming removed 0 bases from V and 10 bases from J; junction bases left unmatched: 16.

The chain recombines TRBV12-3 or TRBV12-4 with TRBJ2-7; tentative D call: TRBD2 (6 bases). CDR3 length: 12 residues. V was clipped by 2 bases and J by 7 bases, with 9 bases between them. CDR3 sequence reads: CASSLNAGEQYF. The CDR3 DNA reads as TGTGCCAGCAGTTTAAACGCGGGAGAGCAGTACTTC.

V gene TRBV3-1 (or the pseudogene TRBV3-2) combines with J gene TRBJ2-5; D ambiguous. There are 12 residues in the CDR3. Germline V gene lookup returns CDR1 LGHDT and CDR2 YNNKEL (reference sequence). The V gene lost 2 bases and the J gene lost 7 bases, with 8 bases spanning the gap. The CDR3: CASSQNKPTQYF. The CDR3 DNA reads TGTGCCAGCAGCCAAAACAAACCGACCCAGTACTTC.

A single count supports this clone. The genes are TRBV9 and TRBJ1-2; D unresolved. CDR1 and CDR2 (germline): SGDLS, YYNGEE. The CDR3 runs to 14 residues. Between the trimmed V and J ends, which lost 0 bases and 3 bases, there was a span of 9 bases. CDR3 DNA: TGTGCCAGCAGCGTAGACTCGGGATACTATGGCTACACCTTC. Amino acids: CASSVDSGYYGYTF.

The chain employs TRBV28 and TRBJ1-2, with 8 bases that match TRBD1. Germline values: CDR1 MDHEN, CDR2 SYDVKM. This CDR3 has 15 residues. V trimming: 3 bases; J trimming: 7 bases; junction bases outside the gene matches: 10. Written as DNA, the CDR3 is TGTGCCAGCAGTTTCCCCGGACAGGGCGGGAGTGGCTACACCTTC. It encodes CASSFPGQGGSGYTF.

The V gene is TRBV5-1, the J gene TRBJ1-1, with a possible D match to TRBD1 (5 bases). From germline, CDR1 is SGHRS and CDR2 YFSETQ. The V and J ends lost 5 bases and 1 base respectively, with 18 bases between them. The CDR3 extends over 16 amino acids. The CDR3 is CASSSQGGATNTEAFF. The CDR3 bases are TGCGCCAGCAGTAGTCAAGGAGGGGCTACGAACACTGAAGCTTTCTTT.

The rearrangement links TRBV30 to TRBJ2-3, with 12 bases identical to TRBD2. Germline V gene lookup returns CDR1 GTSNPN and CDR2 SVGIG (reference sequence). The CDR3 spans 15 residues. Trimming cost V 3 bases and J 2 bases; bases outside gene matches: 3. The CDR3 sequence: CAWSRTSGNTDTQYF. The CDR3 region has the DNA TGTGCCTGGAGCAGGACTAGCGGGAACACAGATACGCAGTATTTT.

J is TRBJ2-3 and V is TRBV18; 7 bases match TRBD2. From germline, CDR1 is KGHSH and CDR2 LQKENI. There are 18 residues in the CDR3. Unmatched junction bases numbered 11, after V lost 2 bases and J lost 0 bases. In DNA, the CDR3 is TGTGCCAGCTCACCATTAATCCCTAGCGGACTTAGCACAGATACGCAGTATTTT. This encodes CASSPLIPSGLSTDTQYF.

The CDR3 DNA sequence: TGTGCCAGCAGCTTAGGGACAGCGGGGGCCGTCACAGATACGCAGTATTTT. Protein product: CASSLGTAGAVTDTQYF. This chain uses TRBV7-9 with TRBJ2-3; 8 nucleotides match TRBD2. V lost 1 base and J lost 2; bases outside the gene matches: 8. This CDR3 comprises 17 residues. CDR1 is SEHNR, CDR2 FQNEAQ, per germline (reference sequence).

The gene calls are TRBV5-1 and TRBJ2-2, with 9 bases that match TRBD1. Trimming took 4 bases from V and 5 from J; bases not matched to a gene: 12. The CDR3 totals 17 residues. The V gene's germline CDR1 is SGHRS and CDR2 YFSETQ. CDR3 coding DNA: TGCGCCAGCAGCATACAGGGACAGGGCGGTATTACCGGGGAGCTGTTTTTT. Protein sequence: CASSIQGQGGITGELFF.

V and J are TRBV19 and TRBJ2-7; D may be TRBD1 (5 bases). The CDR3 is made up of 13 amino acids. V dropped 6 bases and J dropped 1 base, with 10 bases sitting between them. Germline CDR1 reads LNHDA; CDR2 reads SQIVND (reference sequence). The CDR3 loop reads CASRLQGSYEQYF. The CDR3 DNA reads as TGTGCCAGTAGGCTCCAGGGTTCCTACGAGCAGTACTTC.

The chain couples TRBV2 to TRBJ2-4; the match to TRBD1 covers 12 bases. The CDR3 sequence is 15 residues long. Germline V lookup: CDR1 SNHLY, CDR2 FYNNEI. Trimming cost V 5 bases and J 8 bases; bases outside gene matches: 7. As DNA, the CDR3 is TGTGCCAGCAGTACCGGGACAGGGGGCAGGGACATTCAGTACTTC. Translating it yields CASSTGTGGRDIQYF.

V gene TRBV11-2 combines with J gene TRBJ1-3; TRBD1 aligns across 8 bases. This CDR3 contains 16 residues. Germline V gives CDR1 SGHAT, CDR2 FQNNGV. Trimming took 5 bases from V and 0 from J; bases not matched to a gene: 6. CDR3 sequence (DNA): TGTGCCAGCAGCGTTTTACAGGGGGGCTCTGGAAACACCATATATTTT. Protein sequence: CASSVLQGGSGNTIYF.

The gene calls are TRBV5-5 and TRBJ2-4; possible D gene TRBD1, 6 bases. Germline lookup yields CDR1 SGHKS and CDR2 YYEKEE (reference sequence). V shed 4 bases and J shed 7 bases, with 9 bases lying between them. CDR3 size: 12 residues. The CDR3: CASSPQGNIQYF. CDR3 sequence (DNA): TGTGCCAGCAGCCCCCAGGGGAACATTCAGTACTTC.

The V gene is TRBV6-1, the J gene TRBJ2-3; no reliable D call. This CDR3 is 17 amino acids long. V shed 0 bases and J shed 5 bases, with 18 bases lying between them. Germline CDR1 MNHNS, CDR2 SASEGT. The CDR3 is CASSEARRALSVDTQYF. The CDR3 coding sequence is TGTGCCAGCAGTGAAGCGCGTCGCGCCCTTTCCGTAGATACGCAGTATTTT.

J is TRBJ2-7 and V is TRBV2; D call uncertain. This CDR3 contains 12 residues. The germline CDR1 and CDR2 sequences are SNHLY and FYNNEI. Trimming removed 2 bases at V and 4 bases at J, with 6 bases between. CDR3: CASSENGYEQYF. CDR3 DNA sequence: TGTGCCAGCAGTGAAAACGGTTACGAGCAGTACTTC.

V is TRBV6-5 and J is TRBJ1-4; 7 bases align to TRBD1. V lost 11 bases to trimming and J lost 8 bases; unmatched junction nucleotides: 11. The V gene's germline CDR1 is MNHEY and CDR2 SVGAGI. The CDR3 length is 13 residues. CDR3 in DNA: TGTGCCGGACAAGTAGGGGGCGGGGAAAAACTGTTTTTT. It encodes CAGQVGGGEKLFF.